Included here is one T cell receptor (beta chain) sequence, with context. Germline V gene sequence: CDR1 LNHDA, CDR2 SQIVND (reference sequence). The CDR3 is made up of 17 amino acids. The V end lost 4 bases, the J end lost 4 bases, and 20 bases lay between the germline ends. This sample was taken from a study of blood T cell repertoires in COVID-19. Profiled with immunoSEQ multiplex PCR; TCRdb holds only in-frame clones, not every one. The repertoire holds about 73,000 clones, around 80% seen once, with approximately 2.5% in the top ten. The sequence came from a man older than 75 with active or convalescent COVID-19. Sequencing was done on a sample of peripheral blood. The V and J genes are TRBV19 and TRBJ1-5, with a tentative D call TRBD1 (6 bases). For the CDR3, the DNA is TGTGCCAGTAGTAACCCCTCGGGGGGCACACGGAATCAGCCCCAGCATTTT. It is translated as CASSNPSGGTRNQPQHF.